These 10 T cell receptor beta chains were sequenced from one sample in a study of shared clonotypes between healthy human individuals. Naive-designated CD8 cells lacked CD45RO, were positively enriched for CCR7, and omitted terminally differentiated effector memory CD45RA+ cells. Using immunoSEQ multiplex PCR, the repertoire was profiled, and TCRdb retains in-frame clones only, with some absent. This table holds about 2.1 million clones, 85% to 95% found once. The source material was naive CD8+ T cells from PBMCs. These receptors were obtained from a man aged 18-30 years in good health. Some clones in this sample may be carry-over from other donors' samples.

The V call is TRBV11-2, the J call TRBJ1-4; the D gene is possibly TRBD1 (5 bases). There are 16 residues in the CDR3. Trimming removed 8 bases from V and 4 bases from J, with 20 bases in between. Germline values: CDR1 SGHAT, CDR2 FQNNGV. In DNA, the CDR3 is TGTGCCAGCCGTGCCGCCCGGGGGGAATTTAATGAAAAACTGTTTTTT. This gives the protein CASRAARGEFNEKLFF.

The V call is TRBV23-1, the J call TRBJ2-7; D unclear. TRBV23-1 is sorted into the ORF group, with uncertain function. Trimming left V 4 bases short and J 5 bases short, with 15 bases between. CDR3 size: 14 residues. The chain's CDR3 is CASSRTLWFHEQYF. The CDR3 DNA follows: TGCGCCAGCAGTCGGACGCTGTGGTTCCACGAGCAGTACTTC.

This chain links TRBV4-1 with TRBJ1-1; weak D call: TRBD1 (5 bases). V lost 0 bases, J lost 5 bases, and 7 bases lay in between. CDR1 and CDR2 from the germline V gene are MGHRA and YSYEKL. The CDR3 has 13 residues. The CDR3 reads CASSQDRETEAFF. CDR3 bases: TGCGCCAGCAGCCAAGACAGGGAAACTGAAGCTTTCTTT.

The chain links TRBV28 to TRBJ2-3; D may correspond to TRBD1 or TRBD2 (5 bases each). Germline V gene sequence: CDR1 MDHEN, CDR2 SYDVKM. The CDR3 spans 13 residues. V was pared by 4 bases and J by 10 bases, with 15 bases between. The CDR3 coding sequence is TGTGCCAGCAGTTCAACCCCGCAGGGAGCGCAGTATTTT. It yields the protein CASSSTPQGAQYF.

The V gene is TRBV27, the J gene TRBJ2-1, with 9 bases lining up with TRBD2. Germline-derived CDR1 and CDR2 are MNHEY and SMNVEV (reference sequence). V shed 5 bases and J 7 bases; nucleotides not matched to a gene: 12. CDR3 length: 16 residues. The CDR3 loop is CASSQIAGARQNEQFF. DNA of the CDR3: TGTGCCAGCAGTCAGATAGCGGGAGCTCGACAAAATGAGCAGTTCTTC.

Turning to this clone: This specimen includes other DNA sequences encoding the same CDR3. The J gene is TRBJ1-2, the V gene TRBV28, with a tentative D call TRBD1 (5 bases). The ends were cut back, 6 bases at V and 2 bases at J, with 7 bases in the middle. From germline, CDR1 is MDHEN and CDR2 SYDVKM. CDR3 length equals 12 residues. CDR3 amino acids: CASRGENYGYTF. CDR3 bases: TGTGCCAGCAGAGGGGAAAACTATGGCTACACCTTC.

The chain links TRBV11-2 to TRBJ2-7; D possibly uses TRBD1 or TRBD2 (5 bases each). Trimming removed 5 bases at V and 2 bases at J, with 13 bases between. The CDR3 runs to 14 residues. Germline CDR1 reads SGHAT; CDR2 reads FQNNGV. CDR3 DNA: TGTGCCAGCAGCCCGGGGTGGGGGACCTACGAGCAGTACTTC. It specifies CASSPGWGTYEQYF.

The V and J genes are TRBV4-3 and TRBJ2-1; 9 bases fit TRBD1. Trimming removed 3 bases from V and 5 bases from J; junction bases left unmatched: 11. This CDR3 is built from 17 residues. Germline assignment: CDR1 LGHNA and CDR2 YSLEER. The CDR3 sequence is CASSHRLTGGVDNEQFF. In nucleotides, the CDR3 is TGCGCCAGCAGCCACCGACTGACAGGGGGGGTAGACAATGAGCAGTTCTTC.

V is TRBV7-8 and J is TRBJ2-1; TRBD2 is a possible D gene (6 bases). V was pared by 5 bases and J by 6 bases, with 17 bases between. From germline, CDR1 is SGHVS and CDR2 FQNEAQ. The CDR3 length is 15 residues. Here the CDR3 reads CASSPGTRDRNEQFF. CDR3 sequence (DNA): TGTGCCAGCAGCCCAGGGACTCGTGATCGCAATGAGCAGTTCTTC.

The chain employs TRBV6-5 and TRBJ1-4; no clear D gene. The CDR3 is 13 residues long. Germline values: CDR1 MNHEY, CDR2 SVGAGI. V gave up 6 bases and J gave up 5 bases, with 10 bases separating them. The CDR3 bases are TGTGCCAGCAGCGAGGGATGGAATGAAAAACTGTTTTTT. Translating it yields CASSEGWNEKLFF.